Following are 25 T cell receptor beta chains from one sample sequenced in a study of T cells in Graves' hyperthyroidism and ophthalmopathy. Template material for amplifying TCR beta CDR3 regions consisted of RNA transcripts. During a first-round RT-PCR of the TCR CDR3, the HTBI primer set was used. One entry per CDR3 protein results from TCRdb running MiXCR on the multiplex PCR reads. Here the sample spans over 700,000 distinct CDR3 sequences, 38% being singletons. What was sequenced was blood. Receptor source: a man aged 18-30 years with Graves' hyperthyroidism.

In this sample, this clonotype turned up many times. The rearrangement joins TRBV7-8 to TRBJ1-5, with a possible D match to TRBD1 (5 bases). Trimming cost V 6 bases and J 4 bases, with 13 bases left between them. CDR3 size: 14 residues. CDR1 SGHVS and CDR2 FQNEAQ come from the germline V gene. For the CDR3, the DNA is TGTGCCAGCAGTTTGAGAGGGGAGAATCAGCCCCAGCATTTT. Its protein is CASSLRGENQPQHF.

The chain uses TRBV25-1 and TRBJ2-7; D unresolved. CDR3 length equals 12 residues. Germline lookup yields CDR1 MGHDK and CDR2 SYGVNS. Trimming shortened V by 6 bases and J by 7 bases, and 13 bases separated the two germline ends. The CDR3 sequence is CASSQGPLEQYF. In nucleotides, the CDR3 is TGTGCCAGCAGCCAAGGGCCCCTTGAGCAGTACTTC.

This clonotype appeared a single time. V gene TRBV20-1 combines with J gene TRBJ1-5; D remains unclear. There are 15 residues in the CDR3. The V gene lost 3 bases and the J gene lost 5 bases, with 17 bases spanning the gap. Germline V gives CDR1 DFQATT, CDR2 SNEGSKA (reference sequence). In DNA form, the CDR3 reads TGCAGTGCTAGCTCCAGACGATTAGGCGATCAGCCCCAGCATTTT. Translation gives CSASSRRLGDQPQHF.

The chain recombines TRBV7-2 with TRBJ2-7; D may be TRBD1 (5 bases). The CDR3 runs 13 residues. Germline CDR1 reads SGHTA; CDR2 reads FQGNSA. The V and J ends lost 6 bases and 3 bases respectively, with 12 bases between them. CDR3 nucleotide sequence: TGTGCCAGCAGTCAACAGGTTGGCTACGAGCAGTACTTC. As protein: CASSQQVGYEQYF. Full variable domain (rest looked up from reference TRBV7-2 and TRBJ2-7): GAGVSQSPSNKVTEKGKDVELRCDPISGHTALYWYRQSLGQGLEFLIYFQGNSAPDKSGLPSDRFSAERTGGSVSTLTIQRTQQEDSAVYLCASSQQVGYEQYFGPGTRLTVT.

Ten or more counts support this clonotype. The chain employs TRBV10-3 and TRBJ2-7; possibly TRBD2 for D (7 bases). Trimming removed 8 bases from V and 3 bases from J, with 11 bases in between. Germline values: CDR1 ENHRY, CDR2 SYGVKD. The length of the CDR3 is 12 residues. The CDR3 protein is CAIRGADYEQYF. The DNA of the CDR3 is TGTGCCATCCGGGGGGCGGACTACGAGCAGTACTTC.

This clonotype was recorded a few times. The chain is built from TRBV25-1 and TRBJ1-1; D gene ambiguous. CDR1 is MGHDK, CDR2 SYGVNS, per germline. With 6 bases removed from V and 8 bases from J, the gap between germline ends came to 7 bases. There are 10 residues in the CDR3. CDR3 residues: CASSGREAFF. CDR3 DNA sequence: TGTGCCAGCAGCGGGAGGGAAGCTTTCTTT.

This clonotype was seen repeatedly, ten times or more. At one of its ends the junction is not consistent with the germline gene, which may arise from a read error. The chain recombines TRBV25-1 with TRBJ1-1; 8 nucleotides align to TRBD1. Germline V lookup: CDR1 MGHDK, CDR2 SYGVNS. The CDR3 sequence is 16 residues long. CDR3 nucleotides: TGTACCAGCAGTGTTGGACAGGGAGGTTATGGGGCTGAAGCTTTCTTT. It codes for CTSSVGQGGYGAEAFF.

The V gene is TRBV7-3, the J gene TRBJ1-1; D uncertain. CDR1 is SGHTA and CDR2 is FQGTGA in the germline V gene. This CDR3 contains 17 residues. V lost 2 bases and J 0 bases, leaving 16 bases between the germline ends. DNA of the CDR3: TGTGCCAGCAGCTTAGTCGGGGTTCGCGGGTTGAACACTGAAGCTTTCTTT. It is translated as CASSLVGVRGLNTEAFF.

V gene TRBV29-1 combines with J gene TRBJ2-1, with 11 bases lining up with TRBD2. The CDR3 sequence is 15 residues long. Trimming took 3 bases from V and 5 from J; bases not matched to a gene: 6. Per the germline V gene, CDR1 is SQVTM and CDR2 is ANQGSEA. CDR3 DNA: TGCAGCGTTGACGGGACTAGCGGAGACAACAATGAGCAGTTCTTC. Its protein product is CSVDGTSGDNNEQFF.

There are many counts of this clonotype. V and J are TRBV29-1 and TRBJ1-2; perhaps TRBD1 as D (6 bases). Germline V gene data show CDR1 as SQVTM and CDR2 as ANQGSEA. This CDR3 contains 13 residues. With 7 bases removed from V and 2 bases from J, the gap between germline ends came to 14 bases. CDR3 amino acids: CSAEGGQNYGYTF. The CDR3 nucleotides read TGCAGCGCCGAGGGGGGGCAGAACTATGGCTACACCTTC. Looking up the rest from reference TRBV29-1 and TRBJ1-2 gives the full variable domain: SAVISQKPSRDICQRGTSLTIQCQVDSQVTMMFWYRQQPGQSLTLIATANQGSEATYESGFVIDKFPISRPNLTFSTLTVSNMSPEDSSIYLCSAEGGQNYGYTFGSGTRLTVV.

This clonotype has a handful of counts. CDR3 region: CASTKSGFQETQYF. In DNA form, the CDR3 reads TGTGCCAGCACAAAAAGCGGGTTCCAAGAGACCCAGTACTTC. The chain is built from TRBV7-2 and TRBJ2-5, with D perhaps matching TRBD2 (6 bases). CDR1 SGHTA and CDR2 FQGNSA come from the germline V gene. V lost 7 bases, J lost 1 base, and 13 bases lay in between. This CDR3 is built from 14 residues.

The chain uses TRBV11-1 and TRBJ2-7; no clear D. The CDR3 loop spans 12 amino acids. Germline values: CDR1 SGHAT, CDR2 FQDESV (reference sequence). Trimming left V 5 bases short and J 9 bases short, with 14 bases between. The CDR3 DNA reads as TGTGCCAGCAGCCCCTCCCTGGGCGTGCAGTACTTC. It codes for CASSPSLGVQYF.

This clonotype was seen a handful of times. The chain combines TRBV10-3 with TRBJ1-4; D gene unclear. V was pared by 10 bases and J by 4 bases, with 13 bases between. The CDR3 has 13 amino acids. From germline, CDR1 is ENHRY and CDR2 SYGVKD. This CDR3 is CASRRQVNEKLFF. The CDR3 DNA reads TGTGCCAGCCGCCGGCAGGTTAATGAAAAACTGTTTTTT.

This clonotype was seen ten or more times. The rearrangement links TRBV11-1 to TRBJ1-1, with D unresolved. This CDR3 has 13 amino acids. Germline V gene lookup returns CDR1 SGHAT and CDR2 FQDESV (reference sequence). V was shortened by 1 base and J by 7 bases, with 10 bases between the two germline ends. CDR3: CASSLVSWGEAFF. The CDR3 coding sequence is TGTGCCAGCAGCTTAGTGTCCTGGGGTGAAGCTTTCTTT. Full variable domain (missing parts from reference TRBV11-1 and TRBJ1-1): EAEVAQSPRYKITEKSQAVAFWCDPISGHATLYWYRQILGQGPELLVQFQDESVVDDSQLPKDRFSAERLKGVDSTLKIQPAELGDSAMYLCASSLVSWGEAFFGQGTRLTVV.

As for this clonotype: A much larger clone is a single base away; this may be a read error. The chain recombines TRBV10-3 with TRBJ2-5; D perhaps matches TRBD2 (5 bases). Trimming removed 10 bases from V and 1 base from J, with 16 bases in between. CDR1 is ENHRY and CDR2 is SYGVKD in the germline V gene. The CDR3 has 14 residues. This chain's CDR3 is CATSPGLGQETQYF. The CDR3, as DNA: TGTGCCACCAGCCCCGGACTGGGCCAAGAGACCCAGTACTTC.

This clonotype has only a few counts. The genes are TRBV6-1 and TRBJ1-5; TRBD1 agrees at 10 bases. There are 17 residues in the CDR3. V trimming: 1 base; J trimming: 1 base; junction bases outside the gene matches: 4. Germline V CDR1 and CDR2: MNHNS, SASEGT. The CDR3 sequence is CASSEGTGGPSNQPQHF. The CDR3 coding sequence is TGTGCCAGCAGTGAAGGGACAGGGGGTCCGAGCAATCAGCCCCAGCATTTT.

The gene calls are TRBV7-9 and TRBJ2-5, with 7 bases lining up with TRBD1. CDR3 length: 16 residues. From germline, CDR1 is SEHNR and CDR2 FQNEAQ (reference sequence). The V segment lost 1 base and the J segment 5 bases; nucleotides outside the gene matches: 10. The CDR3 is CASSLGCDRAAETQYF. The DNA for the CDR3 is TGTGCCAGCAGCTTAGGATGCGACAGGGCAGCGGAGACCCAGTACTTC.

This clonotype came up many times. The chain has TRBV12-3 or TRBV12-4 and TRBJ1-2, with 9 bases identical to TRBD1. The CDR3 loop spans 13 amino acids. The V and J ends lost 3 bases and 8 bases, in that order; junction bases with no gene match: 4. The CDR3 loop reads CASSLPGTGGYTF. Here the CDR3 DNA reads TGTGCCAGCAGTTTGCCGGGGACAGGGGGCTACACCTTC.

This clonotype has at least ten counts. At one of its ends the junction is not consistent with the germline gene, which may arise from a read error. The chain combines TRBV5-1 with TRBJ2-7; tentatively, D is TRBD1 (6 bases). Germline V gene sequence: CDR1 SGHRS, CDR2 YFSETQ. The CDR3 totals 13 residues. The CDR3: CASSSRTEYEQYF. The CDR3 region has the DNA TGTGCCAGCAGCTCTCGGACAGAGTACGAGCAGTACTTC.

This clonotype was seen a few times. The V gene is TRBV7-9, the J gene TRBJ1-6; D is possibly TRBD1 (6 bases). Trimming cost V 1 base and J 7 bases, with 11 bases left between them. Germline-derived CDR1 and CDR2 are SEHNR and FQNEAQ (reference sequence). The CDR3 extends over 15 amino acids. The CDR3 loop reads CASSLVRGGNSPLHF. The CDR3 nucleotides read TGTGCCAGCAGCTTAGTTCGAGGGGGAAATTCACCCCTCCACTTT.

This clonotype was recorded many times. One end of the junction is discordant with germline, which a read error may explain. The chain joins TRBV10-2 to TRBJ2-5, with D possibly called TRBD1 or TRBD2 (5 bases each). Germline V lookup: CDR1 WSHSY, CDR2 SAAADI. This CDR3 spans 17 amino acids. CDR3 bases: TGCGCCAGCTGTGATACTAAGAGGGGAACCTACCAAGAGACCCAGTACTTC. Protein sequence: CASCDTKRGTYQETQYF.

CDR3 loop: CASSSELFF. The CDR3 DNA reads TGTGCCAGTAGTTCTGAGCTGTTTTTT. The gene calls are TRBV19 and TRBJ2-2; the D is unclear. CDR3 length: 9 amino acids. Germline values: CDR1 LNHDA, CDR2 SQIVND (reference sequence). Trimming removed 5 bases from V and 11 bases from J, with 3 bases in between. The full variable domain, completed using reference TRBV19 and TRBJ2-2, is DGGITQSPKYLFRKEGQNVTLSCEQNLNHDAMYWYRQDPGQGLRLIYYSQIVNDFQKGDIAEGYSVSREKKESFPLTVTSAQKNPTAFYLCASSSELFFGEGSRLTVL.

This chain links TRBV15 with TRBJ1-1, with D tentatively TRBD1 (5 bases). Germline loops: CDR1 LNHNV, CDR2 YYDKDF (reference sequence). The CDR3 runs 14 residues. Between the trimmed V and J ends, which lost 3 bases and 5 bases, there was a span of 13 bases. The CDR3 bases are TGTGCCACCAGCAGGGAGGGGATGGAGACTGAAGCTTTCTTT. This gives the protein CATSREGMETEAFF.

For this clonotype: A much larger clonotype is one base distant, so this may be a read error. The chain is built from TRBV9 and TRBJ1-2, with D unclear. The CDR3 sequence is 12 residues long. CDR1 and CDR2 (germline): SGDLS, YYNGEE. The CDR3 reads CAGSDRVYGYTF. The CDR3 DNA is TGTGCCGGCAGCGACCGCGTCTATGGCTACACCTTC.

V gene TRBV5-1 combines with J gene TRBJ1-2; D gene unclear. The CDR3 totals 12 residues. The ends were cut back, 3 bases at V and 7 bases at J, with 10 bases in the middle. From germline, CDR1 is SGHRS and CDR2 YFSETQ. Here the CDR3 reads CASSWGAAGYTF. The CDR3 DNA reads TGCGCCAGCAGCTGGGGAGCCGCTGGCTACACCTTC.